The 14 T cell receptor beta chains below all came from one sample that was sequenced in a study of shared clonotypes between healthy human individuals (dated by TCRdb to between 2020 and 2021). Receptor libraries were prepared by the immunoSEQ multiplex PCR assay. Here the immuneACCESS table is served through TCRdb, limited to in-frame sequences with V and J called. Missing clones are a known gap in these copies; in checked studies unresolved V genes cover under half, and the rest lacks a known reason. This sample has over a million clones in its table, and about 80% of those were observed once. Jointly, the top ten make up approximately 1.5% of the sample. Sequencing was carried out using memory CD4+ T cells sorted from blood. The intended sense of this specimen's cell subset or site label: CD45RA-negative fraction. Receptor source: a man younger than 35 in good health.

This chain links TRBV19 with TRBJ1-2, with D hard to call. Deletions cut 7 bases from V and 4 bases from J, with 22 bases between. The CDR3 runs to 16 residues. Germline V CDR1 and CDR2: LNHDA, SQIVND (reference sequence). The CDR3 spells CASTPASPVATYGYTF. The CDR3 coding sequence is TGTGCCAGTACCCCAGCTTCCCCGGTGGCGACCTATGGCTACACCTTC.

The chain couples TRBV2 to TRBJ2-7; D remains ambiguous. Germline assignment: CDR1 SNHLY and CDR2 FYNNEI. The CDR3 is 13 residues long. Trimming removed 6 bases from V and 1 base from J, with 10 bases in between. The CDR3 spells CASRAHGSYEQYF. The CDR3 DNA is TGTGCCAGCAGGGCACACGGATCCTACGAGCAGTACTTC. The full variable domain, with the rest looked up from reference TRBV2 and TRBJ2-7, is EPEVTQTPSHQVTQMGQEVILRCVPISNHLYFYWYRQILGQKVEFLVSFYNNEISEKSEIFDDQFSVERPDGSNFTLKIRSTKLEDSAMYFCASRAHGSYEQYFGPGTRLTVT.

Only one count was recorded for this clone. The rearrangement uses TRBV18 and TRBJ2-7; D possibly corresponds to TRBD2 (5 bases). CDR3 length: 15 residues. Looked up from germline, CDR1 is KGHSH and CDR2 is LQKENI. V lost 8 bases and J lost 2, with 19 bases in between. The CDR3, as DNA: TGTGCCAGCGCTGTTACCGGACTGCCAACCTACGAGCAGTACTTC. Translated: CASAVTGLPTYEQYF.

CDR3 region: CASSRDGRSGNTIYF. CDR3 DNA sequence: TGCGCCAGCAGCAGGGACGGGCGCTCTGGAAACACCATATATTTT. The V gene is TRBV5-1, the J gene TRBJ1-3; maybe TRBD1 (5 bases). This CDR3 is built from 15 residues. Germline assignment: CDR1 SGHRS and CDR2 YFSETQ. Trimming pared 4 bases from V and 0 bases from J, leaving 11 bases between.

Here the CDR3 DNA reads TGTGCCAGCAGCTTAGAGGGGACAGGACCGACCGGGGAGCTGTTTTTT. It codes for CASSLEGTGPTGELFF. This chain uses TRBV7-2 with TRBJ2-2, with 8 nucleotides matching TRBD1. From germline, CDR1 is SGHTA and CDR2 FQGNSA. The CDR3 consists of 16 residues. J was trimmed by 5 bases and V by 1 base; bases with no gene match: 6. Using reference TRBV7-2 and TRBJ2-2 for the parts outside the CDR3, the full variable domain is GAGVSQSPSNKVTEKGKDVELRCDPISGHTALYWYRQSLGQGLEFLIYFQGNSAPDKSGLPSDRFSAERTGGSVSTLTIQRTQQEDSAVYLCASSLEGTGPTGELFFGEGSRLTVL.

Notes on this clone: This may arise from a read error, as a much more abundant clone is one base away. The sample holds other DNA sequences that translate to the same CDR3. The V and J genes are TRBV5-1 and TRBJ1-1; no firm D call. The germline V gene encodes CDR1 SGHRS and CDR2 YFSETQ. Trimming shortened V by 0 bases and J by 0 bases, and 3 bases separated the two germline ends. CDR3 size: 13 residues. The CDR3 here is CASSLEVNTEAFF. The CDR3 coding sequence is TGCGCCAGCAGCTTGGAGGTGAACACTGAAGCTTTCTTT.

The J gene is TRBJ2-3, the V gene TRBV9; D is undetermined. V was clipped by 0 bases and J by 8 bases, with 16 bases between them. This CDR3 region has 15 residues. Germline V gives CDR1 SGDLS, CDR2 YYNGEE. In DNA form, the CDR3 reads TGTGCCAGCAGCGTAGATCGGAACCTAGGTTTTACGCAGTATTTT. Translation: CASSVDRNLGFTQYF.

The rearrangement joins TRBV7-2 to TRBJ2-5, with TRBD2 matching over 10 bases. The CDR3 loop spans 15 amino acids. V lost 3 bases, J lost 5 bases, and 6 bases stayed unmatched. CDR1 and CDR2 (germline): SGHTA, FQGNSA. The DNA of the CDR3 is TGTGCCAGCAGCTTTAGCGGGGGGCCCAGGGAGACCCAGTACTTC. Translating gives CASSFSGGPRETQYF.

V gene TRBV5-1 combines with J gene TRBJ2-2; tentatively, D is TRBD2 (5 bases). Trimming cost V 2 bases and J 4 bases, with 12 bases left between them. The CDR3 is 15 residues long. Germline V gene sequence: CDR1 SGHRS, CDR2 YFSETQ. The CDR3: CASSLQLGITGELFF. CDR3 in DNA: TGCGCCAGCAGCTTACAACTAGGGATCACCGGGGAGCTGTTTTTT.

This clone turned up a few times. V gene TRBV5-1 combines with J gene TRBJ1-1, with D perhaps TRBD1 (5 bases). V lost 2 bases and J lost 4, with 9 bases in between. The germline V gene has CDR1 SGHRS and CDR2 YFSETQ. This CDR3 is 13 amino acids long. The CDR3 loop reads CASSFGGGTEAFF. For the CDR3, the DNA is TGCGCCAGCAGCTTCGGGGGTGGCACTGAAGCTTTCTTT.

The V and J genes are TRBV4-1 and TRBJ2-7; 10 bases line up with TRBD1. This CDR3 is 17 amino acids long. Germline CDR1 reads MGHRA; CDR2 reads YSYEKL. V lost 0 bases to trimming and J lost 6 bases; unmatched junction nucleotides: 11. CDR3 DNA sequence: TGCGCCAGCAGCCAAGATCCCACGGGACAGGGGAGGGTCGAGCAGTACTTC. Translation gives CASSQDPTGQGRVEQYF.

The chain uses TRBV27 and TRBJ1-2, with a possible D match to TRBD1 (5 bases). Deletions cut 2 bases from V and 2 bases from J, with 9 bases between. This CDR3 comprises 14 residues. In germline, CDR1 is MNHEY, CDR2 SMNVEV (reference sequence). The CDR3 region is CASSLGAANYGYTF. In nucleotides, the CDR3 is TGTGCCAGCAGTTTAGGGGCGGCAAACTATGGCTACACCTTC.

This clone was observed a handful of times. The chain employs TRBV15 and TRBJ2-1; TRBD2 matches at 9 bases. Germline lookup yields CDR1 LNHNV and CDR2 YYDKDF (reference sequence). The trim removed 0 bases at V and 4 bases at J, leaving 7 bases unmatched. This CDR3 contains 17 residues. The DNA of the CDR3 is TGTGCCACCAGCAGAGATCCTCGACTAGCGGATTACAATGAGCAGTTCTTC. Residues: CATSRDPRLADYNEQFF.

The rearrangement joins TRBV28 to TRBJ1-2; D perhaps matches TRBD1 (6 bases). Trimming left V 6 bases short and J 8 bases short, with 16 bases between. There are 13 residues in the CDR3. Germline lookup yields CDR1 MDHEN and CDR2 SYDVKM. The CDR3 loop is CASRIQGVRGYTF. The CDR3 bases are TGTGCCAGCAGGATACAGGGAGTTAGGGGCTACACCTTC.